What follows describes a single T cell receptor beta chain. Its antigen remains unidentified. Libraries of TCR beta came from quantitative 5'-RACE with molecular barcodes. MiXCR, run by TCRdb on the 5' RACE reads, gives a single entry per CDR3 protein. Of hundreds of thousands of distinct CDR3 sequences listed, around 32% were seen once; the top ten hold roughly 4.2%. The data belong to a study of CD8 T cells in ankylosing spondylitis. Per the germline V gene, CDR1 is DFQATT and CDR2 is SNEGSKA (reference sequence). Trimming stripped 6 bases from V and 5 bases from J, with 14 bases between. This CDR3 comprises 14 residues. Study-level results: Typical of ankylosing spondylitis blood, it appeared, was a TCR beta motif of seven to nine highly homologous variants. Clones linked to the disease showed a CD8+ phenotype. They occurred at relatively low frequencies in peripheral blood. Reportedly, matched ankylosing spondylitis synovial fluid was significantly enriched for disease-linked clones.

The V and J genes are TRBV20-1 and TRBJ1-6; D possibly corresponds to TRBD1 (5 bases). The sequenced material came from blood, either unsorted or a sorted T cell fraction (not recorded which). This clonotype was sampled from a male donor with ankylosing spondylitis or in good health (not recorded which). In DNA form, the CDR3 reads TGCAGTGCGCATTCAGGGTTCCATAATTCACCCCTCCACTTT. Its translation is CSAHSGFHNSPLHF.